This T cell receptor (beta chain) comes out of a study of blood T cell repertoires in COVID-19. In the original workflow: Reference gene primer amplification gave nucleated cell count estimates. Sequencing used immunoSEQ multiplex PCR; TCRdb keeps in-frame clones, though not all of them. V and J calls and clone size follow that table, whereas D and trimming were derived from the DNA. In the table there are under 400,000 clones, around 87% of which are singletons. CDR1 is KGHDR and CDR2 is SFDVKD in the germline V gene. Losses at the gene ends were 5 bases for V and 4 bases for J; bases not matched to a gene: 7. The CDR3 contains 15 residues.

The rearrangement uses TRBV24-1 and TRBJ2-3; 8 bases agree with TRBD2. This sequence was found in a woman under 40 with COVID-19, enrolled during active disease. Sequenced input: peripheral blood. CDR3: CATSGGAGGADTQYF. CDR3 bases: TGTGCCACCAGTGGGGGGGCGGGAGGTGCAGATACGCAGTATTTT.